This T cell receptor (beta chain) was sequenced for a study of cytomegalovirus exposure and HLA in healthy donors. The CDR3 has 15 residues. Germline CDR1 reads SGHNT; CDR2 reads YYREEE (reference sequence). The germline V and J ends were trimmed by 0 bases and 1 base, with 10 bases remaining between them. Vbeta (60) and Jbeta (13) primers were used in the PCR. Assay: immunoSEQ multiplex PCR; the TCRdb copy retains only in-frame clones and omits some. The table has about 160,000 clones, around four fifths seen once. The J gene is TRBJ1-1, the V gene TRBV5-4; D is unclear. This sequence was found in a woman in her fifties or sixties in good health and CMV-seronegative. The specimen was PBMCs. Here the CDR3 DNA reads TGTGCCAGCAGCTTGGATTTTAATCGGAACACTGAAGCTTTCTTT. Residues: CASSLDFNRNTEAFF.